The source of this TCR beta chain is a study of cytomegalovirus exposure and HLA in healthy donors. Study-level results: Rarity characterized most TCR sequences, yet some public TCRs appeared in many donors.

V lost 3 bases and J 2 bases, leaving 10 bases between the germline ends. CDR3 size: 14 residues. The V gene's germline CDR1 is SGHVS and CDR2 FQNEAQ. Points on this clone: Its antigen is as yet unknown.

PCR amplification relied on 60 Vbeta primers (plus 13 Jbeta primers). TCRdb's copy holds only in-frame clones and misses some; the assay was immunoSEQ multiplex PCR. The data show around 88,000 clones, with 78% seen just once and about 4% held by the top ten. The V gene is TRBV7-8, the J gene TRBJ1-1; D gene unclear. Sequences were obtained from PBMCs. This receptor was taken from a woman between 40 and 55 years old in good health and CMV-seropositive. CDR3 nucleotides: TGTGCCAGCAGCTTTAACATCGCCAACACTGAAGCTTTCTTT. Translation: CASSFNIANTEAFF.